Reported below is one TCR beta chain. Its antigen remains unidentified. The entry originates in a study of T-cell reconstitution after alpha-beta-depleted transplantation in children. General observations from the study: Several hundred graft clones that had expanded were reportedly the source of alpha-beta T cells about two months after transplant.

Unique molecular identifiers were used in preparing the TCRbeta library. TCRdb fed the PCR reads into MiXCR, producing one record per CDR3 protein. The sample includes some 460,000 distinct CDR3 sequences, roughly 16% of them seen just once. Material: PBMCs, mostly from graft donor cells, obtained 360 days after TCRalphabeta/CD19-depleted stem cell transplant. This clonotype was obtained from a boy under two years old who had a stem cell transplant for Wiskott-Aldrich syndrome, so the T cells may come from the graft donor.

CDR3 coding DNA: TGTGCCAGCAGTCAGGACAGTCCCTACGAGCAGTACTTC. Amino acids: CASSQDSPYEQYF. The chain links TRBV12-3 or TRBV12-4 to TRBJ2-7, with TRBD1 as a possible D gene (6 bases). The CDR3 covers 13 residues. Trimming cost V 5 bases and J 2 bases, with 10 bases left between them.